Presented here are 30 T cell receptor beta chains from one specimen sequenced in a study of T cell changes during pregnancy in multiple sclerosis. Sequencing was performed with immunoSEQ multiplex PCR; in TCRdb, only in-frame clones are kept and a portion is missing. The data show 74,000 or so clones, 85% to 95% seen once. The starting material was CD4+ T cells from peripheral blood mononuclear cells, obtained before pregnancy. Every receptor here comes from a female donor with multiple sclerosis, enrolled in a pregnancy study.

This chain connects TRBV6-6 to TRBJ1-2; TRBD1 might be the D (5 bases). Germline assignment: CDR1 MNHNY and CDR2 SVGAGI (reference sequence). This CDR3 is built from 14 residues. V was cut by 6 bases and J by 4 bases, with 15 bases left in between. CDR3 region: CASSPEDGGYGYTF. The CDR3 DNA reads TGTGCCAGCAGCCCCGAAGACGGGGGCTATGGCTACACCTTC.

This clone was counted only a few times. V and J are TRBV6-1 and TRBJ1-1, with 11 nucleotides matching TRBD1. V was clipped by 5 bases and J by 6 bases; unmatched bases: 5. This CDR3 spans 14 amino acids. In germline, CDR1 is MNHNS, CDR2 SASEGT. The CDR3 sequence is CASSWTGGVAEAFF. Here the CDR3 DNA reads TGTGCCAGCAGTTGGACAGGGGGCGTCGCTGAAGCTTTCTTT.

The chain couples TRBV28 to TRBJ1-1; no definite D call. The length of the CDR3 is 14 residues. CDR1 and CDR2 from the germline V gene are MDHEN and SYDVKM. The V gene lost 2 bases and the J gene lost 3 bases, with 10 bases spanning the gap. CDR3 loop: CASSLPGLYTEAFF. The CDR3 DNA reads TGTGCCAGCAGTTTACCAGGCCTATACACTGAAGCTTTCTTT.

The rearrangement uses TRBV6-1 and TRBJ2-2; D is perhaps TRBD1 (6 bases). Germline V gene sequence: CDR1 MNHNS, CDR2 SASEGT. V lost 2 bases and J lost 4, with 11 bases in between. The CDR3 totals 15 residues. The CDR3 spells CASSEQGISTGELFF. The CDR3 coding sequence is TGTGCCAGCAGTGAACAGGGGATTTCCACCGGGGAGCTGTTTTTT.

The chain joins TRBV2 to TRBJ1-2; 10 nucleotides line up with TRBD1. The V gene end was trimmed by 6 bases and the J gene end by 7 bases; junction bases not matched to a gene: 5. The CDR3 extends over 13 amino acids. Per the germline V gene, CDR1 is SNHLY and CDR2 is FYNNEI. The CDR3 region has the DNA TGTGCCAGCAGCGACTGGGACAGGGGTGGCTACACCTTC. It is translated as CASSDWDRGGYTF.

CDR3 DNA sequence: TGCGCCAGCAGCTTGGGACAGGGGGCGAGGGGCACTGAAGCTTTCTTT. Its translation: CASSLGQGARGTEAFF. The V gene is TRBV5-1, the J gene TRBJ1-1; 10 bases line up with TRBD1. CDR3 length equals 16 residues. The V and J ends lost 0 bases and 4 bases, in that order; junction bases with no gene match: 6. CDR1 and CDR2 (germline): SGHRS, YFSETQ. Full variable domain (rest looked up from reference TRBV5-1 and TRBJ1-1): KAGVTQTPRYLIKTRGQQVTLSCSPISGHRSVSWYQQTPGQGLQFLFEYFSETQRNKGNFPGRFSGRQFSNSRSEMNVSTLELGDSALYLCASSLGQGARGTEAFFGQGTRLTVV.

The chain recombines TRBV18 with TRBJ2-1, with D possibly being TRBD2 (5 bases). Germline-derived CDR1 and CDR2 are KGHSH and LQKENI. Trimming took off 1 base at V and 5 bases at J, with 6 bases between the two ends. CDR3 length: 13 residues. The CDR3 region has the DNA TGTGCCAGCTCACCACGAGGGCACAATGAGCAGTTCTTC. Its protein product is CASSPRGHNEQFF.

For the CDR3, the DNA is TGTGCCAGCAGCTTAGGAGGCTTTGGACTAGCGGGAGTAAGCAATGAGCAGTTCTTC. It specifies CASSLGGFGLAGVSNEQFF. The V call is TRBV7-8, the J call TRBJ2-1, with 13 bases that match TRBD2. Per germline, CDR1 SGHVS and CDR2 FQNEAQ. The CDR3 runs 19 residues. Trimming removed 1 base from V and 6 bases from J; junction bases left unmatched: 12.

This clone occurred a few times. The chain employs TRBV6-6 and TRBJ1-5; D is undetermined. CDR1 is MNHNY, CDR2 SVGAGI, per germline (reference sequence). With 7 bases removed from V and 3 bases from J, the gap between germline ends came to 10 bases. The CDR3 sequence is 13 residues long. DNA for the CDR3: TGTGCCAGCATGGAACAGTCCAATCAGCCCCAGCATTTT. It yields the protein CASMEQSNQPQHF.

This clone was recorded only once. V is TRBV5-1 and J is TRBJ2-7; perhaps TRBD2 as D (6 bases). The CDR3 runs to 13 residues. Trimming cost V 4 bases and J 3 bases, with 11 bases left between them. Looked up from germline, CDR1 is SGHRS and CDR2 is YFSETQ. CDR3 nucleotide sequence: TGCGCCAGCAGCCGGGACTTCAACTACGAGCAGTACTTC. Translated, it gives CASSRDFNYEQYF.

V is TRBV5-1 and J is TRBJ2-1; 7 nucleotides line up with TRBD2. Trimming took 4 bases from V and 9 from J; bases not matched to a gene: 10. The CDR3 is 14 residues long. CDR1 SGHRS and CDR2 YFSETQ come from the germline V gene. CDR3 sequence: CASSVEGRAGEQFF. The CDR3, as DNA: TGCGCCAGCAGCGTAGAGGGGAGGGCCGGTGAGCAGTTCTTC.

This clone was detected a few times. J is TRBJ1-2 and V is TRBV27; 10 bases fit TRBD1. The CDR3 is 16 amino acids. Trimming cost V 6 bases and J 4 bases; bases outside gene matches: 11. Germline lookup yields CDR1 MNHEY and CDR2 SMNVEV (reference sequence). CDR3 in amino acids: CASRAGTGDSSYGYTF. The CDR3 coding sequence is TGTGCCAGCAGAGCCGGGACAGGGGATAGTAGCTATGGCTACACCTTC.

The chain has TRBV6-6 and TRBJ2-6, with D hard to call. Per germline, CDR1 MNHNY and CDR2 SVGAGI (reference sequence). This CDR3 region has 15 residues. V gave up 6 bases and J gave up 1 base, with 10 bases separating them. The CDR3 is CASRASGSGANVLTF. In DNA form, the CDR3 reads TGTGCCAGCAGGGCATCGGGTTCTGGGGCCAACGTCCTGACTTTC.

The chain is built from TRBV9 and TRBJ2-2; the D gene is possibly TRBD2 (6 bases). V lost 2 bases and J 5 bases, leaving 19 bases between the germline ends. The CDR3 has 17 amino acids. Germline assignment: CDR1 SGDLS and CDR2 YYNGEE. CDR3 nucleotide sequence: TGTGCCAGCAGCGTTTGGGACTCCCGGGTCAGAACCGGGGAGCTGTTTTTT. Its protein is CASSVWDSRVRTGELFF.

The table lists this clone with a few counts. The rearrangement joins TRBV9 to TRBJ1-2; D may be TRBD1 (5 bases). V lost 2 bases to trimming and J lost 0 bases, with 11 bases between them. The CDR3 covers 15 residues. Germline V gene lookup returns CDR1 SGDLS and CDR2 YYNGEE. CDR3 sequence (DNA): TGTGCCAGCAGCGTTGAGGTAGGGGCTAACTATGGCTACACCTTC. It codes for CASSVEVGANYGYTF.

The chain employs TRBV4-1 and TRBJ2-1; 7 nucleotides align to TRBD1. Losses at the gene ends were 4 bases for V and 10 bases for J; bases not matched to a gene: 4. CDR3 length: 12 amino acids. Germline values: CDR1 MGHRA, CDR2 YSYEKL. The CDR3 protein is CASSLRDREQFF. In DNA, the CDR3 is TGCGCCAGCAGCCTACGGGACAGAGAGCAGTTCTTC.

The V and J genes are TRBV30 and TRBJ2-7; D is possibly TRBD1 (6 bases). Germline assignment: CDR1 GTSNPN and CDR2 SVGIG (reference sequence). Trimming stripped 7 bases from V and 3 bases from J, with 10 bases between. This CDR3 spans 11 amino acids. The CDR3 nucleotides read TGTGCCTCCTCGGACAGCTACGAGCAGTACTTC. Translation: CASSDSYEQYF.

The chain is built from TRBV6-5 and TRBJ2-2, with TRBD1 matching over 7 bases. Germline CDR1 and CDR2: MNHEY and SVGAGI. The CDR3 length is 16 residues. The J segment lost 5 bases and the V segment lost 2 bases, leaving 8 bases of the junction unmatched. This CDR3 is CASSYGGGRGTGELFF. The CDR3 DNA reads as TGTGCCAGCAGTTACGGTGGGGGCAGGGGGACCGGGGAGCTGTTTTTT.

The chain couples TRBV5-1 to TRBJ1-4; 7 nucleotides match TRBD1. The CDR3 spans 15 residues. The junction had 11 bases not matched to a gene; V was cut back by 4 bases and J by 8 bases. Germline V gene sequence: CDR1 SGHRS, CDR2 YFSETQ. The DNA of the CDR3 is TGCGCCAGCAGCCCGTCGACAGGGTCAAGGGAAAAACTGTTTTTT. The encoded protein is CASSPSTGSREKLFF.

The CDR3: CASSTRGSGGGLGTDTQYF. The CDR3 nucleotides are TGTGCCAGTAGTACCCGCGGTAGCGGGGGGGGTCTAGGCACAGATACGCAGTATTTT. V usage is TRBV19 and J usage is TRBJ2-3; the match to TRBD2 covers 11 bases. There are 19 residues in the CDR3. With V trimmed by 4 bases and J by 1 base, 13 bases remained unmatched. Germline CDR1 is LNHDA and CDR2 is SQIVND (reference sequence).

The V gene is TRBV6-1, the J gene TRBJ2-1, with 7 positions matching TRBD2. Germline CDR1 and CDR2: MNHNS and SASEGT. The CDR3 contains 16 residues. The V and J ends lost 2 bases and 3 bases, in that order; junction bases with no gene match: 7. The CDR3 DNA reads as TGTGCCAGCAGTGAATATGCGGGAGCTAACTACAATGAGCAGTTCTTC. This translates into CASSEYAGANYNEQFF.

The chain is built from TRBV19 and TRBJ2-1; 10 bases are a match to TRBD2. Germline CDR1 is LNHDA and CDR2 is SQIVND (reference sequence). V lost 3 bases, J lost 2 bases, and 1 base stayed unmatched. The CDR3 contains 15 residues. In DNA, the CDR3 is TGTGCCAGTAGTATGGGGACTAGCGCCTACAATGAGCAGTTCTTC. It translates to CASSMGTSAYNEQFF.

V gene TRBV28 combines with J gene TRBJ2-3, with D possibly TRBD1 on 6 matching bases. V lost 6 bases to trimming and J lost 0 bases, with 13 bases between them. The length of the CDR3 is 15 residues. The germline V gene encodes CDR1 MDHEN and CDR2 SYDVKM. CDR3: CASRLAGTSTDTQYF. As DNA, the CDR3 is TGTGCCAGCAGGCTTGCCGGGACAAGCACAGATACGCAGTATTTT.

This sequence joins TRBV9 and TRBJ1-4, with D unresolved. The germline gives CDR1 SGDLS, CDR2 YYNGEE. This CDR3 region has 15 residues. V lost 0 bases, J lost 4 bases, and 10 bases lay in between. CDR3 nucleotides: TGTGCCAGCAGCGTAGAAGAGAGTCTTAATGAAAAACTGTTTTTT. Protein product: CASSVEESLNEKLFF. The full variable domain, rest sourced from reference TRBV9 and TRBJ1-4, is DSGVTQTPKHLITATGQRVTLRCSPRSGDLSVYWYQQSLDQGLQFLIQYYNGEERAKGNILERFSAQQFPDLHSELNLSSLELGDSALYFCASSVEESLNEKLFFGSGTQLSVL.

A single count supports this clone. The sample has other DNA sequences that encode this CDR3 too. The rearrangement links TRBV5-4 to TRBJ1-1, with TRBD1 identical over 7 bases. Trimming took 1 base from V and 4 from J; bases not matched to a gene: 1. CDR3 length equals 13 residues. Germline-derived CDR1 and CDR2 are SGHNT and YYREEE (reference sequence). In DNA, the CDR3 is TGTGCCAGCAGCTTGCAGGGGGGCACTGAAGCTTTCTTT. Protein product: CASSLQGGTEAFF.

V is TRBV28 and J is TRBJ1-2; D ambiguous. This CDR3 has 15 amino acids. Trimming removed 2 bases at V and 0 bases at J, with 10 bases between. Germline lookup yields CDR1 MDHEN and CDR2 SYDVKM. In DNA form, the CDR3 reads TGTGCCAGCAGTTTACGCGGCCCCACTAACTATGGCTACACCTTC. Translating it yields CASSLRGPTNYGYTF.

The chain uses TRBV5-6 and TRBJ1-6, with D maybe TRBD1 (6 bases). V was trimmed by 6 bases and J by 8 bases, leaving 18 bases between them. The CDR3 runs to 15 residues. CDR1 SGHDT and CDR2 YYEEEE come from the germline V gene. As DNA, the CDR3 is TGTGCCAGCAACGCGGTCGGACAGTGGCATTCACCCCTCCACTTT. Its protein product is CASNAVGQWHSPLHF.

The rearrangement uses TRBV6-5 and TRBJ2-1, with TRBD2 matching over 11 bases. The CDR3 covers 16 residues. With 2 bases clipped from V and 4 bases from J, the junction kept 4 bases outside the gene matches. Germline V gives CDR1 MNHEY, CDR2 SVGAGI. In DNA form, the CDR3 reads TGTGCCAGCAGTTACACTCTAGCGGGGGGATACAATGAGCAGTTCTTC. It translates to CASSYTLAGGYNEQFF.

The chain has TRBV15 and TRBJ2-6; 10 positions match TRBD2. V shed 4 bases, J shed 0 bases, and the junction held 6 bases outside the gene matches. The CDR3 covers 18 residues. CDR1 and CDR2 from the germline V gene are LNHNV and YYDKDF (reference sequence). CDR3 DNA: TGTGCCACCAGCACTCGAGCGGGAGGGAGCTCTGGGGCCAACGTCCTGACTTTC. This codes for CATSTRAGGSSGANVLTF. The full variable domain, its missing parts supplied by reference TRBV15 and TRBJ2-6, is DAMVIQNPRYQVTQFGKPVTLSCSQTLNHNVMYWYQQKSSQAPKLLFHYYDKDFNNEADTPDNFQSRRPNTSFCFLDIRSPGLGDTAMYLCATSTRAGGSSGANVLTFGAGSRLTVL.

V is TRBV7-3 and J is TRBJ2-7, with D hard to call. V gave up 1 base and J gave up 7 bases, with 14 bases separating them. The CDR3 is 14 amino acids. In germline, CDR1 is SGHTA, CDR2 FQGTGA. CDR3 DNA: TGTGCCAGCAGCTTAATACCCTCCACAGAAGAGCAGTACTTC. Translation gives CASSLIPSTEEQYF.